The 24 T cell receptor beta chains given below trace back to one sample, sequenced in a study of shared clonotypes between healthy human individuals (dated by TCRdb to 2018 to 2020). CD8 naive samples consisted of CD45RO-negative cells that were positively selected for CCR7, yielding a CD45RA+CCR7+ population without TemRA cells. Library construction relied on the immunoSEQ multiplex PCR assay. TCRdb's version of the immuneACCESS table is confined to in-frame rearrangements and falls short of the full clone set. An unresolved V gene accounts for under half of the shortfall where checked; the remainder is of unknown origin. A total of about 650,000 clones appear in this sample, nearly 97% of them only once. The ten largest account for approximately 0.1% of the sample. The sequenced sample was naive CD8+ T cells sorted from blood. The cell subset or site tag for this specimen amounts to: CD45RA+CCR7+. These receptors all stem from a woman aged 25 to 45 in good health.

The genes are TRBV7-6 and TRBJ2-3; 11 bases map to TRBD1. The ends lost 4 bases at V and 4 bases at J; junction bases unmatched: 1. This CDR3 has 14 residues. Germline CDR1 is SGHVS and CDR2 is FNYEAQ. The CDR3 protein is CASSSGQGADTQYF. The CDR3, as DNA: TGTGCCAGCAGCTCGGGACAGGGGGCAGATACGCAGTATTTT.

J is TRBJ2-7 and V is TRBV7-9, with no clear D. CDR1 is SEHNR, CDR2 FQNEAQ, per germline (reference sequence). V lost 1 base and J lost 3, with 7 bases in between. There are 13 residues in the CDR3. The CDR3 coding sequence is TGTGCCAGCAGCTTAGAGGAAAGCTACGAGCAGTACTTC. This encodes CASSLEESYEQYF.

This clone was observed a single time. This chain links TRBV27 with TRBJ2-3; no definite D call. The germline V gene encodes CDR1 MNHEY and CDR2 SMNVEV (reference sequence). The CDR3 consists of 13 residues. Deletions cut 5 bases from V and 0 bases from J, with 6 bases between. In nucleotides, the CDR3 is TGTGCCAGCAGTGTAACTAGCACAGATACGCAGTATTTT. This translates into CASSVTSTDTQYF.

DNA for the CDR3: TGTGCCAGCAGCGTAGTCGGTAGCGGGGCCTACAATGAGCAGTTCTTC. Translating it yields CASSVVGSGAYNEQFF. The genes are TRBV9 and TRBJ2-1; 8 bases are a match to TRBD2. Losses at the gene ends were 0 bases for V and 2 bases for J; bases not matched to a gene: 4. Germline assignment: CDR1 SGDLS and CDR2 YYNGEE. The CDR3 contains 16 residues.

The chain recombines TRBV7-3 with TRBJ2-5; TRBD2 is a possible D gene (6 bases). V was shortened by 1 base and J by 3 bases, with 15 bases between the two germline ends. The CDR3 length is 16 residues. The V gene's germline CDR1 is SGHTA and CDR2 FQGTGA. The CDR3 region is CASSLNANPGEETQYF. In nucleotides, the CDR3 is TGTGCCAGCAGCTTAAATGCTAATCCGGGAGAAGAGACCCAGTACTTC.

The chain recombines TRBV19 with TRBJ2-7; no firm D call. The germline V gene encodes CDR1 LNHDA and CDR2 SQIVND (reference sequence). This CDR3 comprises 13 residues. V lost 3 bases and J 2 bases, leaving 8 bases between the germline ends. As DNA, the CDR3 is TGTGCCAGTAGTATGAGCAAAACCTACGAGCAGTACTTC. This encodes CASSMSKTYEQYF.

This chain joins TRBV13 and TRBJ2-7; possible D gene TRBD1, 5 bases. The germline V and J ends were trimmed by 3 bases and 0 bases, with 12 bases remaining between them. CDR1 is PRHDT, CDR2 FYEKMQ, per germline (reference sequence). This CDR3 comprises 15 residues. The CDR3 nucleotides are TGTGCCAGCAGCTTCGCAGGGTTGGGCTCCTACGAGCAGTACTTC. It yields the protein CASSFAGLGSYEQYF.

This chain joins TRBV11-2 and TRBJ1-5, with D perhaps matching TRBD1 (5 bases). CDR3 length: 15 residues. Germline CDR1 and CDR2: SGHAT and FQNNGV. V was shortened by 1 base and J by 3 bases, with 10 bases between the two germline ends. CDR3 sequence reads: CASSLGRDYNQPQHF. The CDR3 coding sequence is TGTGCCAGCAGCTTAGGTAGGGACTACAATCAGCCCCAGCATTTT. Combining the CDR3 with reference TRBV11-2 and TRBJ1-5 gives the whole variable domain EAGVAQSPRYKIIEKRQSVAFWCNPISGHATLYWYQQILGQGPKLLIQFQNNGVVDDSQLPKDRFSAERLKGVDSTLKIQPAKLEDSAVYLCASSLGRDYNQPQHFGDGTRLSIL.

This chain links TRBV5-1 with TRBJ2-1, with 14 bases fitting TRBD2. V lost 4 bases and J lost 8; bases outside the gene matches: 11. CDR3 length: 17 residues. Per germline, CDR1 SGHRS and CDR2 YFSETQ. In DNA, the CDR3 is TGCGCCAGCAGCCCCAGACTAGCGGGAGGGCTTGGGGATGAGCAGTTCTTC. Its translation: CASSPRLAGGLGDEQFF.

This chain uses TRBV9 with TRBJ1-1; D is unresolved. V lost 0 bases to trimming and J lost 3 bases, with 9 bases between them. Looked up from germline, CDR1 is SGDLS and CDR2 is YYNGEE. This CDR3 has 14 amino acids. The CDR3 nucleotides read TGTGCCAGCAGCGTAGCATGGGGTGACACTGAAGCTTTCTTT. Translating it yields CASSVAWGDTEAFF.

The genes are TRBV7-9 and TRBJ2-1; D is ambiguous. The germline gives CDR1 SEHNR, CDR2 FQNEAQ (reference sequence). Trimming stripped 1 base from V and 9 bases from J, with 13 bases between. CDR3 length: 14 residues. CDR3 bases: TGTGCCAGCAGCTTAGACTCTGCTCTGGTTGAGCAGTTCTTC. Protein product: CASSLDSALVEQFF.

This clone was seen just once. The junction does not match germline at one end; this may be a read error. The chain links TRBV27 to TRBJ2-3; tentatively, D is TRBD2 (5 bases). The length of the CDR3 is 16 residues. Germline V lookup: CDR1 MNHEY, CDR2 SMNVEV (reference sequence). The CDR3 nucleotides are TGTGCCAGCAGCCCTGAGAGGAGGAAAAGCAGAGATACGCAGTATTTT. Translation: CASSPERRKSRDTQYF.

The chain joins TRBV19 to TRBJ1-2; TRBD1 matches 10 bases. V trimming: 3 bases; J trimming: 6 bases; junction bases outside the gene matches: 10. This CDR3 spans 16 amino acids. Germline V gene data show CDR1 as LNHDA and CDR2 as SQIVND (reference sequence). The CDR3 DNA sequence: TGTGCCAGTAGTATTCAAGGGACAGGGGAGCAGAATGGCTACACCTTC. Translation gives CASSIQGTGEQNGYTF.

J is TRBJ1-6 and V is TRBV25-1; 8 bases agree with TRBD1. In germline, CDR1 is MGHDK, CDR2 SYGVNS. The CDR3 consists of 18 residues. The V segment lost 4 bases and the J segment 0 bases; nucleotides outside the gene matches: 8. This chain's CDR3 is CASSGATGASSYNSPLHF. The CDR3 region has the DNA TGTGCCAGCAGTGGAGCGACAGGGGCCAGCTCCTATAATTCACCCCTCCACTTT.

The V and J genes are TRBV9 and TRBJ2-1, with 7 bases aligning to TRBD2. This CDR3 is built from 17 residues. Germline V CDR1 and CDR2: SGDLS, YYNGEE. Trimming cost V 4 bases and J 2 bases; bases outside gene matches: 12. CDR3 bases: TGTGCCAGCAGCCCCCACCCCGGGACTAACCCCTACAATGAGCAGTTCTTC. Amino acid sequence: CASSPHPGTNPYNEQFF.

The chain couples TRBV28 to TRBJ2-7, with 7 bases matching TRBD1. Germline CDR1 reads MDHEN; CDR2 reads SYDVKM. The CDR3 is 13 residues long. V was pared by 10 bases and J by 6 bases, with 12 bases of the junction left unmatched. DNA of the CDR3: TGTGCCAACAGCCCCGGACAGGCCACCGAGCAGTACTTC. Its translation is CANSPGQATEQYF.

The chain recombines TRBV5-4 with TRBJ2-3; 8 bases match TRBD2. This CDR3 is built from 15 residues. CDR1 SGHNT and CDR2 YYREEE come from the germline V gene (reference sequence). J gave up 6 bases and V 3 bases, and 9 bases lay outside the gene matches. DNA for the CDR3: TGTGCCAGCAGCTCAGCGGGAGAGACCTGGGATACGCAGTATTTT. It encodes CASSSAGETWDTQYF.

This clone showed up just once. The chain couples TRBV6-5 to TRBJ1-2; D is uncertain. V lost 3 bases and J 4 bases, leaving 9 bases between the germline ends. The CDR3 covers 13 residues. The germline V gene encodes CDR1 MNHEY and CDR2 SVGAGI. Here the CDR3 reads CASSYIPPYGYTF. CDR3 in DNA: TGTGCCAGCAGTTATATCCCCCCCTATGGCTACACCTTC.

A note on this clone: A much larger clone lies a single base off, so this may be a read error. The sample holds other DNA sequences that translate to the same CDR3. This chain's CDR3 is CASSLNTEAFF. The CDR3 DNA sequence: TGTGCCAGCAGCCTGAACACTGAAGCTTTCTTT. V gene TRBV5-6 combines with J gene TRBJ1-1; D unclear. This CDR3 has 11 amino acids. CDR1 and CDR2 from the germline V gene are SGHDT and YYEEEE. V shed 4 bases and J shed 0 bases, with 1 base lying between them.

The CDR3 protein is CASSARISGKAGELFF. The CDR3 bases are TGTGCCAGCAGCGCGCGGATTAGCGGGAAGGCCGGGGAGCTGTTTTTT. The gene calls are TRBV7-9 and TRBJ2-2; TRBD2 matches 8 bases. The junction had 11 bases not matched to a gene; V was cut back by 5 bases and J by 6 bases. Germline V gene sequence: CDR1 SEHNR, CDR2 FQNEAQ (reference sequence). CDR3 size: 16 residues.

This chain connects TRBV25-1 to TRBJ2-3; no clear D gene. The CDR3 spans 10 residues. CDR1 is MGHDK and CDR2 is SYGVNS in the germline V gene. Trimming stripped 4 bases from V and 4 bases from J, with 0 bases between. CDR3 nucleotides: TGTGCCAGCAGTGCAGATACGCAGTATTTT. As protein: CASSADTQYF.

The rearrangement joins TRBV10-3 to TRBJ2-1; 8 nucleotides line up with TRBD2. V shed 4 bases and J 8 bases; nucleotides not matched to a gene: 7. Germline lookup yields CDR1 ENHRY and CDR2 SYGVKD. This CDR3 comprises 14 residues. Here the CDR3 reads CAISGRGGIDEQFF. The CDR3 DNA follows: TGTGCCATCAGTGGTCGGGGGGGCATCGATGAGCAGTTCTTC.

The J gene is TRBJ2-5, the V gene TRBV27; D perhaps matches TRBD1 (5 bases). From germline, CDR1 is MNHEY and CDR2 SMNVEV (reference sequence). Trimming took 5 bases from V and 3 from J, leaving 13 bases between them. This CDR3 has 14 amino acids. The CDR3 loop reads CASSLQTDKETQYF. In DNA form, the CDR3 reads TGTGCCAGCAGTCTCCAGACGGACAAAGAGACCCAGTACTTC.

The CDR3 here is CASSLVDSNEKLFF. For the CDR3, the DNA is TGTGCCAGCAGCTTAGTCGACAGTAATGAAAAACTGTTTTTT. This chain connects TRBV11-2 to TRBJ1-4; perhaps TRBD1 as D (5 bases). V shed 1 base and J shed 4 bases, with 7 bases lying between them. Germline V CDR1 and CDR2: SGHAT, FQNNGV. The CDR3 runs to 14 residues.